A selection of T cell receptor beta chains follows, all from one sample in a study of T-cell reconstitution after alpha-beta-depleted transplantation in children. A single record per CDR3 protein comes from TCRdb applying MiXCR to the PCR reads. The table lists 77,000 or so distinct CDR3 sequences, 15% to 20% of them singletons, with about 47% in the top ten. This material consisted of PBMCs, mostly from graft donor cells, taken 360 days after TCRalphabeta/CD19-depleted stem cell transplant. Receptors originate from a male patient under 10 years old who had a stem cell transplant for acute lymphoblastic leukemia, so the T cells may come from the graft donor. Both conserved end residues are part of each CDR3. Each record gives: V gene, D gene, J gene, clone size, CDR3 protein, CDR3 DNA. The D gene is left open where the match is weak. Clone sizes are given selectively: once, few, many, or a class where the clone is expanded.

>TRBV6-5|TRBD2|TRBJ2-7|-
CASSNPGLAAYEQYF
TGTGCCAGCAGTAACCCGGGACTAGCGGCCTACGAGCAGTACTTC
>TRBV3-1|-|TRBJ1-2|many
CASSQAWGYYGYTF
TGTGCCAGCAGCCAAGCATGGGGCTACTATGGCTACACCTTC
>TRBV12-3/TRBV12-4|-|TRBJ1-4|few
CASSTLGDEKLFF
TGTGCCAGCAGCACGCTGGGGGATGAAAAACTGTTTTTT
>TRBV10-2|TRBD2|TRBJ2-1|-
CASIRPGLAGVREQFF
TGCGCCAGCATCCGACCGGGACTAGCGGGAGTACGAGAGCAGTTCTTC
>TRBV5-1|TRBD2|TRBJ2-3|few
CASSLVRTSGSTDTQYF
TGCGCCAGCAGCTTGGTTCGGACTAGCGGGAGCACAGATACGCAGTATTTT
>TRBV3-1|TRBD2|TRBJ2-7|-
CASSLFASGTYEQYF
TGTGCCAGCAGCCTATTCGCTAGCGGGACTTACGAGCAGTACTTC
>TRBV7-9|TRBD1|TRBJ1-5|-
CASSLGGGQGNQPQHF
TGTGCCAGCAGCTTAGGGGGAGGACAGGGCAATCAGCCCCAGCATTTT
>TRBV29-1|-|TRBJ2-1|-
CSHQYDSYNEQFF
TGCAGCCATCAGTATGACTCCTACAATGAGCAGTTCTTC
>TRBV6-2/TRBV6-3|-|TRBJ2-3|few
CASVPRFTDTQYF
TGTGCCAGCGTCCCGCGGTTCACAGATACGCAGTATTTT
>TRBV20-1|-|TRBJ1-5|-
CSAKGAGQPQHF
TGCAGTGCCAAGGGCGCAGGTCAGCCCCAGCATTTT
>TRBV9|-|TRBJ2-6|-
CASSVEVSSGANVLTF
TGTGCCAGCAGCGTAGAGGTGAGCTCTGGGGCCAACGTCCTGACTTTC
>TRBV12-3/TRBV12-4|-|TRBJ1-1|-
CASRNREMNTEAFF
TGTGCCAGCAGAAACAGGGAGATGAACACTGAAGCTTTCTTT
>TRBV3-1|-|TRBJ2-3|few
CASSQEIYTDTQYF
TGTGCCAGCAGCCAAGAGATCTACACAGATACGCAGTATTTT
>TRBV11-3|-|TRBJ2-7|-
CASSRIVGEVEQYF
TGTGCCAGCAGCCGCATCGTAGGAGAGGTCGAGCAGTACTTC
>TRBV5-1|-|TRBJ2-6|-
CASSLIQLISGANVLTF
TGCGCCAGCAGCTTGATACAGTTGATCTCTGGGGCCAACGTCCTGACTTTC
>TRBV7-9|-|TRBJ1-2|many
CASSFPLIGALGYTF
TGTGCCAGCAGCTTCCCATTAATTGGGGCGCTTGGCTACACCTTC
>TRBV12-3/TRBV12-4|TRBD2|TRBJ2-1|many
CASSPALGTSGSDEQFF
TGTGCCAGCAGCCCCGCCCTCGGGACTAGCGGGAGTGATGAGCAGTTCTTC
>TRBV10-3|TRBD2|TRBJ2-7|-
CAIFGTSGSYEQYF
TGTGCCATCTTCGGGACTAGCGGGAGCTACGAGCAGTACTTC
>TRBV24-1|-|TRBJ2-1|-
CATSRGTEQFF
TGTGCCACCAGTCGAGGGACTGAGCAGTTCTTC
>TRBV6-5|-|TRBJ2-3|-
CAAGRTDTQYF
TGTGCTGCAGGGCGCACAGATACGCAGTATTTT
>TRBV5-1|-|TRBJ1-1|few
CASSLASGGLNTEAFF
TGCGCCAGCAGCTTGGCGTCGGGAGGGCTTAACACTGAAGCTTTCTTT
>TRBV12-3/TRBV12-4|-|TRBJ1-1|few
CASSLVFAEAFF
TGTGCCAGCAGCCTGGTATTTGCTGAAGCTTTCTTT